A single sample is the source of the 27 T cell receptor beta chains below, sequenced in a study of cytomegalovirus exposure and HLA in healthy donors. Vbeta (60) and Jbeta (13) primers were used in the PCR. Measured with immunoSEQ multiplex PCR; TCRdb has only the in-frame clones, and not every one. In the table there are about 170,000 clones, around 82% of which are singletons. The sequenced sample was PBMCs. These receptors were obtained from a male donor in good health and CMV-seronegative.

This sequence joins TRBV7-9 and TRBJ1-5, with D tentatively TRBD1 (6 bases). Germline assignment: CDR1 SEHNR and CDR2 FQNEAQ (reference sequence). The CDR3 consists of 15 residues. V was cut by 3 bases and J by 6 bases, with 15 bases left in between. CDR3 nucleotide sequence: TGTGCCAGCAGCTTGGGGACAAACAGGGCTCAGCCCCAGCATTTT. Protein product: CASSLGTNRAQPQHF.

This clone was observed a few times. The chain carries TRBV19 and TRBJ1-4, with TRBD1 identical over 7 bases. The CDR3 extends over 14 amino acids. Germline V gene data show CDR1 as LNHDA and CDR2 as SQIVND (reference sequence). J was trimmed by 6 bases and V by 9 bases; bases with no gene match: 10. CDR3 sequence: CASQSGTVDEKLFF. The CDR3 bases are TGTGCCAGCCAGTCGGGGACAGTCGATGAAAAACTGTTTTTT.

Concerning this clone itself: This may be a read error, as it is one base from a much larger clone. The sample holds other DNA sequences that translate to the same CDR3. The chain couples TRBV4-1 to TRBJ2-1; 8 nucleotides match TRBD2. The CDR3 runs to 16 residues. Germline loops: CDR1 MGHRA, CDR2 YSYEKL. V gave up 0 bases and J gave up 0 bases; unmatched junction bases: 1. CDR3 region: CASSQDRGGSYNEQFF. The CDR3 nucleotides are TGCGCCAGCAGCCAAGATCGGGGGGGCTCCTACAATGAGCAGTTCTTC.

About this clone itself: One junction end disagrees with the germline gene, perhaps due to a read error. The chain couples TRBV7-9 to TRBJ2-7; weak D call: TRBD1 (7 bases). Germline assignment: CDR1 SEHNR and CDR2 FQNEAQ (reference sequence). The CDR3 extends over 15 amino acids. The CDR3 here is CSSSFRGALSYEQYF. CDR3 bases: TGTTCCAGCAGCTTCAGGGGGGCCCTCTCCTACGAGCAGTACTTC.

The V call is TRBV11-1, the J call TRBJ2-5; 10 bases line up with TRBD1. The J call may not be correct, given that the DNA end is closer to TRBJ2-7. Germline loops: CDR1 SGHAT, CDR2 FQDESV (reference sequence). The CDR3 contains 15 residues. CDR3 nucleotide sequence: TGTGCCAGCAGCTTGGGCGGGACAGGGGAATACGAGCAGTACTTC. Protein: CASSLGGTGEYEQYF.

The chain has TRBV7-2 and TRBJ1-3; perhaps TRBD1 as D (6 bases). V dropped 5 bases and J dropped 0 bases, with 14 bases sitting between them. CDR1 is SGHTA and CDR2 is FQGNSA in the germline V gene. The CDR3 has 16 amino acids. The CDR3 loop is CASSKSPGVSGNTIYF. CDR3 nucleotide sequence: TGTGCCAGCAGCAAAAGTCCAGGGGTCTCTGGAAACACCATATATTTT. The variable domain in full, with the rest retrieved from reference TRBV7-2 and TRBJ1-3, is GAGVSQSPSNKVTEKGKDVELRCDPISGHTALYWYRQSLGQGLEFLIYFQGNSAPDKSGLPSDRFSAERTGGSVSTLTIQRTQQEDSAVYLCASSKSPGVSGNTIYFGEGSWLTVV.

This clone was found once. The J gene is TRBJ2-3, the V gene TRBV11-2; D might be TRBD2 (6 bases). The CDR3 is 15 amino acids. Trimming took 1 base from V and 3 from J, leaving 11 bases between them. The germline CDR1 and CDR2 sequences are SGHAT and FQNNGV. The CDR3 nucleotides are TGTGCCAGCAGCTTAGTGTTGCGGGGAACAGATACGCAGTATTTT. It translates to CASSLVLRGTDTQYF.

CDR3 loop: CASSLGSTGELFF. The CDR3 DNA follows: TGTGCCAGCAGCCTAGGGAGCACCGGGGAGCTGTTTTTT. The rearrangement links TRBV6-5 to TRBJ2-2; possibly TRBD2 for D (5 bases). The length of the CDR3 is 13 residues. The ends were cut back, 6 bases at V and 4 bases at J, with 9 bases in the middle. The V gene's germline CDR1 is MNHEY and CDR2 SVGAGI.

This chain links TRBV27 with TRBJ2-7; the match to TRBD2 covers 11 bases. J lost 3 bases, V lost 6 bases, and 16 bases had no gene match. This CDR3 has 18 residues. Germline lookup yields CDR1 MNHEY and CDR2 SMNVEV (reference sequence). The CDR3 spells CASRERSSGRPGLYEQYF. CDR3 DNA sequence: TGTGCCAGCAGAGAACGCTCTAGCGGGAGGCCGGGGCTCTACGAGCAGTACTTC.

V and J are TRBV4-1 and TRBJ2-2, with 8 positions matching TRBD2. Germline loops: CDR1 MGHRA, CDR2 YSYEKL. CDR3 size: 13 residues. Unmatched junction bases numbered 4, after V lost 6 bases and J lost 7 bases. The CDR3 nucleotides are TGCGCCAGCAGAGCGGGGGCGGACGGGGAGCTGTTTTTT. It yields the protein CASRAGADGELFF.

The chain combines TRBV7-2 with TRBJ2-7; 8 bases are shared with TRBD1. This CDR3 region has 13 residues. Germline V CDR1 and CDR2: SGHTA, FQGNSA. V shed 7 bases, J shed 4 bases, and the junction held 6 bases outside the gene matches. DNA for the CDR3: TGTGCCAGCACCGGGACAGGACTTTACGAGCAGTACTTC. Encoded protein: CASTGTGLYEQYF. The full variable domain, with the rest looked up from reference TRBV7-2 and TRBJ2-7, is GAGVSQSPSNKVTEKGKDVELRCDPISGHTALYWYRQSLGQGLEFLIYFQGNSAPDKSGLPSDRFSAERTGGSVSTLTIQRTQQEDSAVYLCASTGTGLYEQYFGPGTRLTVT.

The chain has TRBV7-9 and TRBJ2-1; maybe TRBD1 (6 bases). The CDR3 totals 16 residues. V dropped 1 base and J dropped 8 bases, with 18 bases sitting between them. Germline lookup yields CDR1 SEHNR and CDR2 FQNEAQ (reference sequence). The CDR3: CASSLVDRTYKHEQFF. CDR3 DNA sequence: TGTGCCAGCAGCTTAGTAGACAGGACCTACAAGCATGAGCAGTTCTTC. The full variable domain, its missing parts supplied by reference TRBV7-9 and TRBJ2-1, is DTGVSQNPRHKITKRGQNVTFRCDPISEHNRLYWYRQTLGQGPEFLTYFQNEAQLEKSRLLSDRFSAERPKGSFSTLEIQRTEQGDSAMYLCASSLVDRTYKHEQFFGPGTRLTVL.

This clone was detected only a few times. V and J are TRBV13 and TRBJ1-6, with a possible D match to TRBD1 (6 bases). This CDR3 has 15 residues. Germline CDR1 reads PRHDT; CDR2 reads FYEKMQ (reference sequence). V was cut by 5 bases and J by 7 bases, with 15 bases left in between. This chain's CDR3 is CASSPRGGPNSPLHF. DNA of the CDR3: TGTGCCAGCAGCCCCCGGGGGGGCCCAAATTCACCCCTCCACTTT.

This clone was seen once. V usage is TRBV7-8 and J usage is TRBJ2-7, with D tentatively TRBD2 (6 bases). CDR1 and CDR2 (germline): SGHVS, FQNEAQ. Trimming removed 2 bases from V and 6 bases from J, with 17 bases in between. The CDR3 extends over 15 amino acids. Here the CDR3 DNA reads TGTGCCAGCAGCTTATCGGCGGCGGGACTTCCCGAGCAGTACTTC. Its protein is CASSLSAAGLPEQYF.

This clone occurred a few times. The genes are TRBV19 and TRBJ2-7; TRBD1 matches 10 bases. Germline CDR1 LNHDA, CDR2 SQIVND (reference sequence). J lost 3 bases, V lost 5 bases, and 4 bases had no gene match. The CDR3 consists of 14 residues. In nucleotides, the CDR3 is TGTGCCAGTAGTCCGGGACAGGGGAACTACGAGCAGTACTTC. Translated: CASSPGQGNYEQYF.

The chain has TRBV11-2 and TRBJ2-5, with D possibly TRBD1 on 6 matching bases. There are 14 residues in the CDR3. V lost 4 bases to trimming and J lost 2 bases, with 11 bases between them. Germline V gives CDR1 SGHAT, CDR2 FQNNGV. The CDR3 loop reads CASSSFGQQETQYF. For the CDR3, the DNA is TGTGCCAGCAGCTCCTTCGGACAGCAAGAGACCCAGTACTTC.

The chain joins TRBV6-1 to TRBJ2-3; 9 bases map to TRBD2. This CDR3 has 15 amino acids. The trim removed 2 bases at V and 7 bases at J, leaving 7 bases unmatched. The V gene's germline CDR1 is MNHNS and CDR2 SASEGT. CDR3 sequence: CASSERRLAGHTQYF. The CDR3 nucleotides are TGTGCCAGCAGTGAAAGGCGGCTAGCGGGACATACGCAGTATTTT.

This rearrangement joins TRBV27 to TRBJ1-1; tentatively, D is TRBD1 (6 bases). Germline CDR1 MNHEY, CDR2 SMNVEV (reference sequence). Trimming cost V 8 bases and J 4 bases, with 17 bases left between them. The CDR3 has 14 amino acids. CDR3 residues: CASHYRDMGTEAFF. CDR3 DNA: TGTGCCAGCCACTACCGGGACATGGGCACTGAAGCTTTCTTT.

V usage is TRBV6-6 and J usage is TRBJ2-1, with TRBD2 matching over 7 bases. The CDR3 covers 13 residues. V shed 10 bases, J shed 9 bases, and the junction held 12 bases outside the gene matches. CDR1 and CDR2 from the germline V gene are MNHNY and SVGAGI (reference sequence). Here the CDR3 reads CATHILATVEQFF. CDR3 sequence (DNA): TGTGCCACTCACATACTAGCGACCGTTGAGCAGTTCTTC.

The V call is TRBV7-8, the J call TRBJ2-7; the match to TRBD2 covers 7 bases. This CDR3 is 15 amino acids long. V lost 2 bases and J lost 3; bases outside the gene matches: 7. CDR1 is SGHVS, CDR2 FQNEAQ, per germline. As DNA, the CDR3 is TGTGCCAGCAGCTTACGTGCGGGAGATCTCTACGAGCAGTACTTC. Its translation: CASSLRAGDLYEQYF.

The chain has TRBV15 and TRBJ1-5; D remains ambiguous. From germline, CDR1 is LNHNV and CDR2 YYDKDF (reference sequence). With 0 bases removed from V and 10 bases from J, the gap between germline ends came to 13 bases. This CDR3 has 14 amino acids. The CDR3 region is CATSREGRSSPQHF. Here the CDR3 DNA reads TGTGCCACCAGCAGAGAGGGGAGATCAAGCCCCCAGCATTTT.

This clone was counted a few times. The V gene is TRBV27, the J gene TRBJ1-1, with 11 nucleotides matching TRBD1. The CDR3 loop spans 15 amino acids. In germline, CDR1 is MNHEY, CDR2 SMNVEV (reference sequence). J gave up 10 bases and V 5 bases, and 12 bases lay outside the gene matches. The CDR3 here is CASSHGQGARGVAFF. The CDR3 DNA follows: TGTGCCAGCAGTCACGGACAGGGGGCGCGAGGTGTAGCTTTCTTT.

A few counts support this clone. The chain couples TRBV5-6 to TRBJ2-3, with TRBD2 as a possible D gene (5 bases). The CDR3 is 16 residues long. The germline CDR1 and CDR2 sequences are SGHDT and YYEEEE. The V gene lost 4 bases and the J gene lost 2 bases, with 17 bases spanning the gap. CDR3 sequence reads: CASSGGLEDVTDTQYF. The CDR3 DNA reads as TGTGCCAGCAGCGGCGGACTGGAAGATGTCACAGATACGCAGTATTTT.

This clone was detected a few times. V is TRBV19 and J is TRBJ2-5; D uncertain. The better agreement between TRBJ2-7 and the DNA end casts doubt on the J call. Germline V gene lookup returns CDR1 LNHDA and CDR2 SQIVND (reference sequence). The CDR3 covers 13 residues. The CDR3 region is CASSEPSSYEQYF. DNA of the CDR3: TGTGCCAGTAGTGAGCCGAGCTCCTACGAGCAGTACTTC.

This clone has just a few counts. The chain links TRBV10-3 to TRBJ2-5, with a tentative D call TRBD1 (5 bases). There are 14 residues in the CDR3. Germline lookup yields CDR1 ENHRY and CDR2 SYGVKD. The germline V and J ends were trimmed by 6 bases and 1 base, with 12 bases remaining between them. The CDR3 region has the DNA TGTGCCATCAGGTCGGCGGACATCCAAGAGACCCAGTACTTC. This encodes CAIRSADIQETQYF.

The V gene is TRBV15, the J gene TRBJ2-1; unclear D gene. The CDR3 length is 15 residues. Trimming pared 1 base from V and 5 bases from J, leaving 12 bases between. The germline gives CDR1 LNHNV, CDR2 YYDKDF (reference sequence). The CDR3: CATSRVPKQDNEQFF. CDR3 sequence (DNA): TGTGCCACCAGCAGAGTCCCAAAGCAGGACAATGAGCAGTTCTTC.

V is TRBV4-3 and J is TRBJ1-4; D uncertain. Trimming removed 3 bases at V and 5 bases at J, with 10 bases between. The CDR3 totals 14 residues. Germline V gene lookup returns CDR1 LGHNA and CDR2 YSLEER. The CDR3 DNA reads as TGCGCCAGCAGCCATGCCGGGAGAAATGAAAAACTGTTTTTT. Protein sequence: CASSHAGRNEKLFF.